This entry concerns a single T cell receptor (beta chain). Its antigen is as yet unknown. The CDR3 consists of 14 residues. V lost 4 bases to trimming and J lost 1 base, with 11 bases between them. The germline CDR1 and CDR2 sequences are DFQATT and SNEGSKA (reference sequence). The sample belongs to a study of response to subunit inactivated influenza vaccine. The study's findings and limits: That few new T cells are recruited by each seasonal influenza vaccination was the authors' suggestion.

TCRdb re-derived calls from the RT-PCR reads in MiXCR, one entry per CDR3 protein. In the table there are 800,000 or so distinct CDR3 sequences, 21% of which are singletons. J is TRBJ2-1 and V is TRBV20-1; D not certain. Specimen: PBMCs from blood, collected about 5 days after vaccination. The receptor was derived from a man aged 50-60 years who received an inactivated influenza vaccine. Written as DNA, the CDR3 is TGCAGTGCTATTACTTTGATTTCCTACAATGAGCAGTTCTTC. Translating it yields CSAITLISYNEQFF.